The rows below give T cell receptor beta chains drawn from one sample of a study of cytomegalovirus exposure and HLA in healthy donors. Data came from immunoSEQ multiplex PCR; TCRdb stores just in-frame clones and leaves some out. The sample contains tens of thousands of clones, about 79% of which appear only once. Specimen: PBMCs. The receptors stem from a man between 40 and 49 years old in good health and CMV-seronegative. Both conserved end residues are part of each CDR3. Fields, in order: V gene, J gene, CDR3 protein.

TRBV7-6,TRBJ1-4,CASSRGTGLGATNEKLFF
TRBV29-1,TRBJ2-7,CSVEGGVGRPGQYF
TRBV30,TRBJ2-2,CAWTKRGGRDTGELFF
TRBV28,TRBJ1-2,CASSPGTGGWGYTF
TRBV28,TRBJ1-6,CASRYGQLGNSPLHF
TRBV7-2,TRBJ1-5,CASSLTDSNQPQHF
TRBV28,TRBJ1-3,CAAAGQGIRNTIYF
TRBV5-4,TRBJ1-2,CASSLGTDRLYGYTF
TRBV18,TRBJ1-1,CASSPSLQGMGRGYTEAFF
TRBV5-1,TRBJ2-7,CASSPGRAGRGASYEQYF
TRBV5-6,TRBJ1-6,CASSLVSYNSPLHF
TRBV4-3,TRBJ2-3,CASSPENTGVDTQYF
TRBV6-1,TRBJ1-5,CASRGDRGRNQPQHF
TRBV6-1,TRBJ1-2,CASSERRTAQNYGYTF
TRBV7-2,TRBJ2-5,CASSLARGTSGGIETQYF
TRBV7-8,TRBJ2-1,CASSFLAGGRNEQFF
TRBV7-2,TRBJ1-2,CASSLWDRGPGYTF
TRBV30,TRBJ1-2,CAWSVRLDRAGYTF
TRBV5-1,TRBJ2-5,CASSLGTKYQETQYF
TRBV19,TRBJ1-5,CASSIVGHRYSNQPQHF
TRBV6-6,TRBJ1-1,CASSYRLAGQTEAFF
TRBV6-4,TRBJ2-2,CASSAGKNTGELFF
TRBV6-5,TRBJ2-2,CASSFRGSRTGELFF
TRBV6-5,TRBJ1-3,CASSSWTGNSGNTIYF
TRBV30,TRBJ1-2,CALVRLREWGSYGYTF
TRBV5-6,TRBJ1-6,CASSLEGQGPISPLHF
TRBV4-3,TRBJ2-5,CASSQNTGTGGETQYF
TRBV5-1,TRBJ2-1,CASSLLAGGPNEQFF
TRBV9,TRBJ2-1,CASSSSQRLYNEQFF
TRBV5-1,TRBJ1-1,CASSPGAGVNTEAFF
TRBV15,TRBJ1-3,CATSRVSGAGNTIYF
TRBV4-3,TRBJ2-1,CASSPGLPNEQFF
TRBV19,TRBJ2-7,CASSIWPGEQYF
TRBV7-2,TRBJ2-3,CASSYRTAGYTQYF
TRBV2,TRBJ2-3,CASTGTASYTQYF
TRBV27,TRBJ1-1,CASRTQGAGNTEAFF
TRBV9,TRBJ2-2,CASSVVQGGTGELFF
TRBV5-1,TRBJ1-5,CASSLEPGGANQPQHF
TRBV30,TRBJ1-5,CAWSPNRGNQPQHF
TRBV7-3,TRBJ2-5,CASSPGLAGMETQYF
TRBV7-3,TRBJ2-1,CASSVDPPSGSYNEQFF
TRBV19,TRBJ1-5,CASRRTGTVNQPQHF
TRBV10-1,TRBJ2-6,CASSEEIGNCGGGSGANVLTF
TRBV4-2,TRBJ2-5,CASSRWDSQETQYF
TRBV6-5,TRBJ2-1,CASSRDRVGEFF
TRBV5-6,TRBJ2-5,CASSQARHGRETQYF
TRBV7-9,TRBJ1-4,CASSPQGRGHEKLFF
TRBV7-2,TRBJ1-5,CASSLTGTNYQPQHF
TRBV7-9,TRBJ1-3,CASSLVKTGSGNTIYF
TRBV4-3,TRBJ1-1,CASSQENRALPNTEAFF
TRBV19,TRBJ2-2,CASNGMSSGGANTGELFF
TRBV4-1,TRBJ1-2,CASSQGTGGGYGYTF
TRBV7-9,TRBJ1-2,CASSLALRGSGDGYTF
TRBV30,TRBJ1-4,CAWSRGQAVRKLFF
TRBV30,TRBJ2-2,CAWDQGAGELFF
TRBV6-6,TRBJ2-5,CASSPRPGGGETQYF
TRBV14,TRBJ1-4,CASSPARGRMEKLFF
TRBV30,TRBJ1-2,CAWSPSRQGVYGYTF
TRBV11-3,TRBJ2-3,CASSLGEVPNTDTQYF
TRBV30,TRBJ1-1,CAWGWNTEAFF